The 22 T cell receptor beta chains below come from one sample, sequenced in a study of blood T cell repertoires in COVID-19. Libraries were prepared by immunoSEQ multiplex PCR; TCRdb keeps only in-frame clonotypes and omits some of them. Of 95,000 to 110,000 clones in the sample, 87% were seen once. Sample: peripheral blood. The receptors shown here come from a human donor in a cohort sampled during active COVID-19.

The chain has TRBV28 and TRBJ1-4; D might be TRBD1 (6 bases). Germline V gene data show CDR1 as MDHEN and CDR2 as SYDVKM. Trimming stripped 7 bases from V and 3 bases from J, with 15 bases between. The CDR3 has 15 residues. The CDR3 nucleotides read TGTGCCAGCATCTCCTTGGGGGCGGCTAATGAAAAACTGTTTTTT. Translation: CASISLGAANEKLFF.

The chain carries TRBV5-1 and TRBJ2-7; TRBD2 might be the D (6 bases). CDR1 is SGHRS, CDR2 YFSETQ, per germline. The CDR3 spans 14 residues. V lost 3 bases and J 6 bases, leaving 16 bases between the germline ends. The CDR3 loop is CASSSGSRATEQYF. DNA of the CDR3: TGCGCCAGCAGCTCCGGGAGCCGGGCGACCGAGCAGTACTTC.

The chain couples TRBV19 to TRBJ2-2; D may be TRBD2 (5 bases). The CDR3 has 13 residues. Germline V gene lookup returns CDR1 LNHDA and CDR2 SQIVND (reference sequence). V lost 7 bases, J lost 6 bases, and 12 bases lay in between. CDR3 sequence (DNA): TGTGCCAGTACCACCACCGGGGCCGGGGAGCTGTTTTTT. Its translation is CASTTTGAGELFF.

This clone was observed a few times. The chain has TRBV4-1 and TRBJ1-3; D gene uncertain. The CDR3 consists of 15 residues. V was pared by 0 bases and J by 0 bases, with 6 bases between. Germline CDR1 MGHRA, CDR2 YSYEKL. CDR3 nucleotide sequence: TGCGCCAGCAGCCAAGAATACTACTCTGGAAACACCATATATTTT. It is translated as CASSQEYYSGNTIYF.

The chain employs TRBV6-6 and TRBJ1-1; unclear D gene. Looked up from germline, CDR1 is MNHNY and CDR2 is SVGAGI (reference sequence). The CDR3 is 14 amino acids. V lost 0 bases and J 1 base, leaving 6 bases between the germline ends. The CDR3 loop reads CASSYSNGNTEAFF. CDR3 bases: TGTGCCAGCAGTTACTCGAACGGGAACACTGAAGCTTTCTTT.

The CDR3 DNA is TGCGCCAGCACCAGACAGGGTGATGGCACAGATACGCAGTATTTT. Protein: CASTRQGDGTDTQYF. This sequence joins TRBV5-1 and TRBJ2-3; 7 bases agree with TRBD1. There are 15 residues in the CDR3. Germline CDR1 reads SGHRS; CDR2 reads YFSETQ. With V trimmed by 6 bases and J by 1 base, 8 bases remained unmatched.

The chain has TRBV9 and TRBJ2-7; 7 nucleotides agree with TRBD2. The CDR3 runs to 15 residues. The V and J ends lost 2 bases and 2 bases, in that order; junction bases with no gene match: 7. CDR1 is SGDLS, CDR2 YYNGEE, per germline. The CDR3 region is CASSVGGTVTYEQYF. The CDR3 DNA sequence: TGTGCCAGCAGCGTGGGGGGGACGGTCACCTACGAGCAGTACTTC.

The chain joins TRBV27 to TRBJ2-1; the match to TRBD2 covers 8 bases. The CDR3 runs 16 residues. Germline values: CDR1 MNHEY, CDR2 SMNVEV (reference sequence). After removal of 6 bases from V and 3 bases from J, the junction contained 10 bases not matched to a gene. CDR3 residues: CASRTNGGAGYNEQFF. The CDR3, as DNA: TGTGCCAGCAGGACCAACGGGGGGGCTGGCTACAATGAGCAGTTCTTC.

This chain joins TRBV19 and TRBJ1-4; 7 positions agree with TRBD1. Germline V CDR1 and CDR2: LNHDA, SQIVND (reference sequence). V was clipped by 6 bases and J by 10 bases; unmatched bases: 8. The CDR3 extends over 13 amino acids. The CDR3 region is CASSTGTERKLFF. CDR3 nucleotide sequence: TGTGCCAGTAGCACAGGGACAGAAAGAAAACTGTTTTTT. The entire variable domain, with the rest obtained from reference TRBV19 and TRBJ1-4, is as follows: DGGITQSPKYLFRKEGQNVTLSCEQNLNHDAMYWYRQDPGQGLRLIYYSQIVNDFQKGDIAEGYSVSREKKESFPLTVTSAQKNPTAFYLCASSTGTERKLFFGSGTQLSVL.

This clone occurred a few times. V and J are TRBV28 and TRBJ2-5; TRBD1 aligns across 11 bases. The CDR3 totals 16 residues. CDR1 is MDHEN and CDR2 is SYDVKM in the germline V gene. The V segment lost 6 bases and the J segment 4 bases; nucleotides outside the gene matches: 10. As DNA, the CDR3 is TGTGCCAGCAGCCGGCCTATGGGGACAGGGGGAGAGACCCAGTACTTC. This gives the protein CASSRPMGTGGETQYF.

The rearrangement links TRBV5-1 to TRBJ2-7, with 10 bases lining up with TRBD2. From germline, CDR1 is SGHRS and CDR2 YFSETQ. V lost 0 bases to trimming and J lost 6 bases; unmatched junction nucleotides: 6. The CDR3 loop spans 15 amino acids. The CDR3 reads CASSLDPSGSSEQYF. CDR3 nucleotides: TGCGCCAGCAGCTTGGACCCTAGCGGGAGTAGCGAGCAGTACTTC. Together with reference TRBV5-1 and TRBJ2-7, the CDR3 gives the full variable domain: KAGVTQTPRYLIKTRGQQVTLSCSPISGHRSVSWYQQTPGQGLQFLFEYFSETQRNKGNFPGRFSGRQFSNSRSEMNVSTLELGDSALYLCASSLDPSGSSEQYFGPGTRLTVT.

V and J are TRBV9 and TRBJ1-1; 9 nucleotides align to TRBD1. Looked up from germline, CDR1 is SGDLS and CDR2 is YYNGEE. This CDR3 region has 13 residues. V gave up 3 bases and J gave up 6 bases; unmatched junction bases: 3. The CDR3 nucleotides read TGTGCCAGCAGCGCCACAGGGGGCCCTGAAGCTTTCTTT. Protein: CASSATGGPEAFF.

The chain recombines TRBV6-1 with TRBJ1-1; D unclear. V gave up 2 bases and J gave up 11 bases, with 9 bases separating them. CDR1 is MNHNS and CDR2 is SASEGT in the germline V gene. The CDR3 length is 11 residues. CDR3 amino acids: CASSELERAFF. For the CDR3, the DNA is TGTGCCAGCAGTGAATTAGAGAGGGCTTTCTTT.

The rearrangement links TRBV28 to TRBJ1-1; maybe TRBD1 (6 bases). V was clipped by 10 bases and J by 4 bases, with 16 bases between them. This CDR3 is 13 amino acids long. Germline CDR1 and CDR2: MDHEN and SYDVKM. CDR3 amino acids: CATFPGDRTEAFF. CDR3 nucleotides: TGTGCCACTTTCCCAGGGGATCGCACTGAAGCTTTCTTT.

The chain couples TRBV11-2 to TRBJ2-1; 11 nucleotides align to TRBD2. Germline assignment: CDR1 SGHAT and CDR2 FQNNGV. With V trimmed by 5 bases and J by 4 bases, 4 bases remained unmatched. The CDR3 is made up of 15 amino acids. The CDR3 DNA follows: TGTGCCAGCAGCCTAACTAGCGGGAGTTACAATGAGCAGTTCTTC. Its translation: CASSLTSGSYNEQFF.

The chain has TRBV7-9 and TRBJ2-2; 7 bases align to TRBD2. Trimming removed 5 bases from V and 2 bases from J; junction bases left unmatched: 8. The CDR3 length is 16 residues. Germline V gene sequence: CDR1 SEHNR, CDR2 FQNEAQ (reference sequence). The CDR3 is CASSPPSGSNTGELFF. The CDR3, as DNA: TGTGCCAGCAGCCCCCCTAGCGGATCAAACACCGGGGAGCTGTTTTTT. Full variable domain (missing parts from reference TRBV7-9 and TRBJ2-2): DTGVSQNPRHKITKRGQNVTFRCDPISEHNRLYWYRQTLGQGPEFLTYFQNEAQLEKSRLLSDRFSAERPKGSFSTLEIQRTEQGDSAMYLCASSPPSGSNTGELFFGEGSRLTVL.

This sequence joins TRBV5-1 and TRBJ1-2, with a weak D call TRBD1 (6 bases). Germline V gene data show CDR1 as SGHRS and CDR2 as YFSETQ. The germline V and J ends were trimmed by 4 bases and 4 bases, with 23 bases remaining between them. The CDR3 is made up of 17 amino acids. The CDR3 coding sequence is TGCGCCAGCAGCCTAACGGCGGTTAGGGGGGGATCCTATGGCTACACCTTC. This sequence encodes CASSLTAVRGGSYGYTF.

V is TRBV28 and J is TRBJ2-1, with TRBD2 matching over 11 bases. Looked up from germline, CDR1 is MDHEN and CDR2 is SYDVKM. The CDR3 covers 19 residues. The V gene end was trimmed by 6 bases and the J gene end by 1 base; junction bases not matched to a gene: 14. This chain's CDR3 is CASSPLLAGAAGSYNEQFF. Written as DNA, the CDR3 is TGTGCCAGCAGCCCACTACTAGCGGGGGCCGCGGGGTCCTACAATGAGCAGTTCTTC. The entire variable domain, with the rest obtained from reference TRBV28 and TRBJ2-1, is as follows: DVKVTQSSRYLVKRTGEKVFLECVQDMDHENMFWYRQDPGLGLRLIYFSYDVKMKEKGDIPEGYSVSREKKERFSLILESASTNQTSMYLCASSPLLAGAAGSYNEQFFGPGTRLTVL.

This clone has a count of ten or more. In nucleotides, the CDR3 is TGTGCCAGCAGCTCTAGATTCTCCGGGGAGCTGTTTTTT. Amino acids: CASSSRFSGELFF. The chain uses TRBV7-8 and TRBJ2-2; no clear D. Germline V CDR1 and CDR2: SGHVS, FQNEAQ. The CDR3 consists of 13 residues. The V end was cut by 4 bases, the J end by 6 bases, with 9 bases between.

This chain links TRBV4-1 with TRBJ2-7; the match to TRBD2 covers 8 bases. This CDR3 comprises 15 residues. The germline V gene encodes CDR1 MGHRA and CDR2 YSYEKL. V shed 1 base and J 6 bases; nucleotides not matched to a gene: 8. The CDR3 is CASSQVGTSAVEQYF. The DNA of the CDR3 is TGCGCCAGCAGCCAAGTGGGGACTAGTGCCGTCGAGCAGTACTTC.

Here the CDR3 reads CASSSRGAGFTGELFF. As DNA, the CDR3 is TGTGCCAGCAGCTCCCGAGGAGCGGGGTTCACCGGGGAGCTGTTTTTT. J is TRBJ2-2 and V is TRBV7-3; 7 bases align to TRBD2. Trimming at V came to 4 bases and at J to 4 bases, leaving 9 bases not matched to a gene. This CDR3 is 16 amino acids long. Per the germline V gene, CDR1 is SGHTA and CDR2 is FQGTGA.

CDR3 nucleotides: TGCGCCAGCAGCTGGGAGGGTGCCGGGGAGCTGTTTTTT. It encodes CASSWEGAGELFF. The V and J genes are TRBV5-1 and TRBJ2-2; 7 bases fit TRBD2. V trimming: 3 bases; J trimming: 6 bases; junction bases outside the gene matches: 2. Germline-derived CDR1 and CDR2 are SGHRS and YFSETQ. CDR3 length equals 13 residues.